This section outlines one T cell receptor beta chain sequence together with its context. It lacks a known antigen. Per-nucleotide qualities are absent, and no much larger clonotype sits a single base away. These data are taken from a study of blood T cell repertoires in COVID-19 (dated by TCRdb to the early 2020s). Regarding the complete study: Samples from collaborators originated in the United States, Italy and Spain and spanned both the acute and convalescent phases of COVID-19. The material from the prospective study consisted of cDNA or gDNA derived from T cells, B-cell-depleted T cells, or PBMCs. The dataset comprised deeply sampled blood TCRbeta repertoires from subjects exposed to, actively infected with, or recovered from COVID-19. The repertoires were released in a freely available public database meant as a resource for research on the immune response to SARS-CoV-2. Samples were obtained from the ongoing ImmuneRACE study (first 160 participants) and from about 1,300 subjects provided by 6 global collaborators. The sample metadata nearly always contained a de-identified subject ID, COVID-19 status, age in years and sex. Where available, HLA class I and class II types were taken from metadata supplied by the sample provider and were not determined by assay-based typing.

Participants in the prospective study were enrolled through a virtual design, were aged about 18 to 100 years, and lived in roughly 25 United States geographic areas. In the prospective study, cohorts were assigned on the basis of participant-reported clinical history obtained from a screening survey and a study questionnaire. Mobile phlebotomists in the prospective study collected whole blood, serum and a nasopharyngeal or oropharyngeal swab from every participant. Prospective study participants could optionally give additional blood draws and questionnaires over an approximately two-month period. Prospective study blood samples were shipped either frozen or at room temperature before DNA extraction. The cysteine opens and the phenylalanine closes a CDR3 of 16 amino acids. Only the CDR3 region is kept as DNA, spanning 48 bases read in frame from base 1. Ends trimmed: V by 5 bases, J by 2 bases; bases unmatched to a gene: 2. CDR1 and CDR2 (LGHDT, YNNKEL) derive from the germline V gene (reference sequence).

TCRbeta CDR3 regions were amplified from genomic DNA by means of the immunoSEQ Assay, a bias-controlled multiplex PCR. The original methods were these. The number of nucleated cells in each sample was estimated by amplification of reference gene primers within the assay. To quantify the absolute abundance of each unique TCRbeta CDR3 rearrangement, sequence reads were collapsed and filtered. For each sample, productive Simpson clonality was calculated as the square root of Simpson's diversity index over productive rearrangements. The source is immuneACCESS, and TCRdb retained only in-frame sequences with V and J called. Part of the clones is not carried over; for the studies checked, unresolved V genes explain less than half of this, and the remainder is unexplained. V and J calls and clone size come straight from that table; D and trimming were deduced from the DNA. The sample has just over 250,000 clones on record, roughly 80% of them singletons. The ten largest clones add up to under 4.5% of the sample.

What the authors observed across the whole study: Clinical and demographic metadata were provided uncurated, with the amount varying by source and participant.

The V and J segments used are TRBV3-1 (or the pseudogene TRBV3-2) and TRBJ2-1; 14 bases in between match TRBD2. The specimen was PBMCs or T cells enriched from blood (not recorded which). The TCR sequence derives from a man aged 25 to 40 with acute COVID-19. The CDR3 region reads CASSTTSGGAYNEQFF. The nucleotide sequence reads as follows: TGTGCCAGCAGCACGACTAGCGGGGGGGCCTACAATGAGCAGTTCTTC.